One sample yielded the 20 T cell receptor beta chains listed below, sequenced in a study of T cell responses to AZD1222 COVID-19 vaccine. Measured with immunoSEQ multiplex PCR; TCRdb has only the in-frame clones, and not every one. This sample yields tens of thousands of clones, of which roughly 89% are seen a single time; 1% to 1.5% belongs to the top ten. The material sequenced was peripheral blood, taken on day 0 of AZD1222 vaccination. The receptors were sampled from an adult in good health.

This chain connects TRBV5-1 to TRBJ2-1, with D perhaps matching TRBD2 (6 bases). Trimming pared 4 bases from V and 4 bases from J, leaving 15 bases between. Per the germline V gene, CDR1 is SGHRS and CDR2 is YFSETQ. The CDR3 consists of 15 residues. CDR3 sequence reads: CASSVDYPAYNEQFF. CDR3 in DNA: TGCGCCAGCAGCGTGGACTACCCCGCTTACAATGAGCAGTTCTTC.

This chain uses TRBV11-3 with TRBJ1-6, with D hard to call. V lost 3 bases, J lost 7 bases, and 7 bases lay in between. The CDR3 is 13 amino acids. Germline V lookup: CDR1 SGHNT, CDR2 YENEEA. DNA for the CDR3: TGTGCCAGCAGCTTTTCCGGGAATTCACCCCTCCACTTT. Encoded protein: CASSFSGNSPLHF.

V is TRBV5-1 and J is TRBJ2-2; no definite D call. Germline-derived CDR1 and CDR2 are SGHRS and YFSETQ. Trimming took off 0 bases at V and 1 base at J, with 7 bases between the two ends. The CDR3 runs 15 residues. The CDR3 is CASSLDVVNTGELFF. CDR3 DNA sequence: TGCGCCAGCAGCTTGGATGTAGTGAACACCGGGGAGCTGTTTTTT.

The chain employs TRBV4-3 and TRBJ2-3, with D uncertain. V lost 0 bases and J lost 0, with 7 bases in between. Germline V gene lookup returns CDR1 LGHNA and CDR2 YSLEER. The CDR3 loop spans 15 amino acids. The CDR3: CASSQEPGSTDTQYF. CDR3 coding DNA: TGCGCCAGCAGCCAAGAACCGGGTAGCACAGATACGCAGTATTTT.

This clone was observed once. The V call is TRBV3-1 (or the pseudogene TRBV3-2), the J call TRBJ2-7, with D unresolved. The germline gives CDR1 LGHDT, CDR2 YNNKEL (reference sequence). The CDR3 length is 12 residues. V was pared by 1 base and J by 4 bases, with 5 bases between. The CDR3 here is CASSQGRYEQYF. The CDR3 DNA reads as TGTGCCAGCAGCCAAGGCCGGTACGAGCAGTACTTC.

This rearrangement joins TRBV5-1 to TRBJ2-3; 8 bases are shared with TRBD2. J was trimmed by 0 bases and V by 0 bases; bases with no gene match: 0. Germline lookup yields CDR1 SGHRS and CDR2 YFSETQ. This CDR3 comprises 15 residues. The DNA for the CDR3 is TGCGCCAGCAGCTTGGCTAGCGGGAGCACAGATACGCAGTATTTT. Its translation is CASSLASGSTDTQYF. The full variable domain, completed using reference TRBV5-1 and TRBJ2-3, is KAGVTQTPRYLIKTRGQQVTLSCSPISGHRSVSWYQQTPGQGLQFLFEYFSETQRNKGNFPGRFSGRQFSNSRSEMNVSTLELGDSALYLCASSLASGSTDTQYFGPGTRLTVL.

This clone was found once. The J gene is TRBJ1-1, the V gene TRBV9; D is unclear. Trimming pared 0 bases from V and 3 bases from J, leaving 6 bases between. This CDR3 contains 13 residues. The germline CDR1 and CDR2 sequences are SGDLS and YYNGEE. CDR3 DNA sequence: TGTGCCAGCAGCGTAGATATCTACACTGAAGCTTTCTTT. It yields the protein CASSVDIYTEAFF. The whole variable domain, remainder taken from reference TRBV9 and TRBJ1-1, is DSGVTQTPKHLITATGQRVTLRCSPRSGDLSVYWYQQSLDQGLQFLIQYYNGEERAKGNILERFSAQQFPDLHSELNLSSLELGDSALYFCASSVDIYTEAFFGQGTRLTVV.

The chain carries TRBV7-9 and TRBJ2-7; D assignment may be TRBD1 or TRBD2 (5 bases each). CDR3 size: 15 residues. Trimming took off 5 bases at V and 2 bases at J, with 16 bases between the two ends. Germline V gene data show CDR1 as SEHNR and CDR2 as FQNEAQ (reference sequence). The CDR3 spells CASSRSGGETYEQYF. The CDR3 DNA sequence: TGTGCCAGCAGCCGAAGTGGGGGTGAGACCTACGAGCAGTACTTC.

This CDR3 reads CASSPRGVYEQYF. CDR3 sequence (DNA): TGTGCCAGCAGCCCGCGGGGGGTCTACGAGCAGTACTTC. The chain has TRBV7-2 and TRBJ2-7; TRBD2 matches 8 bases. The length of the CDR3 is 13 residues. Trimming took 5 bases from V and 3 from J; bases not matched to a gene: 3. CDR1 and CDR2 (germline): SGHTA, FQGNSA.

CDR3 protein: CASSFLAQYNEQFF. CDR3 DNA: TGTGCCAGCAGCTTCTTAGCCCAGTACAATGAGCAGTTCTTC. This chain connects TRBV7-2 to TRBJ2-1, with unresolved D. Trimming stripped 3 bases from V and 4 bases from J, with 10 bases between. The CDR3 is 14 amino acids. In germline, CDR1 is SGHTA, CDR2 FQGNSA.

The chain employs TRBV7-2 and TRBJ2-7, with 12 bases lining up with TRBD2. From germline, CDR1 is SGHTA and CDR2 FQGNSA. This CDR3 is built from 15 residues. V shed 4 bases and J 2 bases; nucleotides not matched to a gene: 3. CDR3 in DNA: TGTGCCAGCAGCTCAAGACTAGCGGGAGCCTACGAGCAGTACTTC. Translating it yields CASSSRLAGAYEQYF.

This chain links TRBV4-1 with TRBJ1-6; a weak D match, TRBD1 (5 bases). Germline lookup yields CDR1 MGHRA and CDR2 YSYEKL. The CDR3 totals 21 residues. V lost 0 bases to trimming and J lost 2 bases, with 23 bases between them. CDR3 sequence (DNA): TGCGCCAGCAGCCAAGATAGTCCGGGGGTCAGTATGCTCGCCTATAATTCACCCCTCCACTTT. As protein: CASSQDSPGVSMLAYNSPLHF.

The chain is built from TRBV28 and TRBJ2-4; 8 positions match TRBD1. The CDR3 is 13 amino acids. V shed 3 bases and J 6 bases; nucleotides not matched to a gene: 1. The germline V gene encodes CDR1 MDHEN and CDR2 SYDVKM. This CDR3 reads CASSLQGANIQYF. In DNA, the CDR3 is TGTGCCAGCAGTTTGCAGGGGGCAAACATTCAGTACTTC.

The rearrangement uses TRBV11-2 and TRBJ2-1; 12 nucleotides line up with TRBD2. CDR3 length: 16 amino acids. V trimming: 0 bases; J trimming: 8 bases; junction bases outside the gene matches: 5. Germline V gives CDR1 SGHAT, CDR2 FQNNGV. The CDR3 bases are TGTGCCAGCAGCTTAGATGCTAGCGGGGGGGGACATGAGCAGTTCTTC. This codes for CASSLDASGGGHEQFF.

The gene calls are TRBV7-9 and TRBJ2-3; TRBD1 is a possible D gene (6 bases). CDR3 size: 16 residues. The germline V and J ends were trimmed by 5 bases and 0 bases, with 15 bases remaining between them. CDR1 and CDR2 from the germline V gene are SEHNR and FQNEAQ (reference sequence). DNA for the CDR3: TGTGCCAGCAGCCGCCCCCCGGGACACAGCACAGATACGCAGTATTTT. Translated: CASSRPPGHSTDTQYF.

The chain is built from TRBV2 and TRBJ2-7; 7 bases fit TRBD2. Germline-derived CDR1 and CDR2 are SNHLY and FYNNEI. CDR3 length: 14 amino acids. Trimming removed 7 bases from V and 0 bases from J; junction bases left unmatched: 6. CDR3 amino acids: CASKPGLNSYEQYF. DNA for the CDR3: TGTGCCAGCAAGCCGGGACTAAACTCCTACGAGCAGTACTTC.

This clone was seen just once. V gene TRBV4-1 combines with J gene TRBJ2-1, with D maybe TRBD2 (6 bases). Deletions cut 2 bases from V and 7 bases from J, with 9 bases between. The germline gives CDR1 MGHRA, CDR2 YSYEKL. CDR3 length: 13 residues. The DNA of the CDR3 is TGCGCCAGCAGCCAACTAGCGATTAATGAGCAGTTCTTC. Protein product: CASSQLAINEQFF.

The genes are TRBV19 and TRBJ1-3; TRBD1 matches 7 bases. CDR3 length equals 15 residues. Germline trimming cut 6 bases from V and 0 bases from J; bases unmatched to any gene: 5. CDR1 is LNHDA, CDR2 SQIVND, per germline (reference sequence). The CDR3 nucleotides are TGTGCCAGTAGCCTTGGGACAGTCTCTGGAAACACCATATATTTT. Its protein product is CASSLGTVSGNTIYF.

V gene TRBV19 combines with J gene TRBJ2-6, with D possibly being TRBD2 (6 bases). Looked up from germline, CDR1 is LNHDA and CDR2 is SQIVND (reference sequence). The CDR3 consists of 18 residues. V lost 1 base, J lost 0 bases, and 13 bases lay in between. CDR3 DNA sequence: TGTGCCAGTAGTATAGCCGGCGGGATGCTCTCTGGGGCCAACGTCCTGACTTTC. It specifies CASSIAGGMLSGANVLTF.

The J gene is TRBJ2-7, the V gene TRBV5-6; weak D call: TRBD1 (6 bases). Germline lookup yields CDR1 SGHDT and CDR2 YYEEEE. Trimming left V 2 bases short and J 3 bases short, with 6 bases between. The CDR3 extends over 12 amino acids. CDR3 amino acids: CASSLGGYEQYF. CDR3 coding DNA: TGTGCCAGCAGCTTAGGGGGCTACGAGCAGTACTTC.